What follows are 4 T cell receptor beta chains derived from one specimen sequenced in a study of cytomegalovirus exposure and HLA in healthy donors. Primers included in the PCR were 60 Vbeta and 13 Jbeta primers. TCRdb's table, derived via immunoSEQ multiplex PCR, lists solely in-frame clones and lacks some. The table lists some 130,000 clones, about 72% of them singletons. Sequenced: PBMCs. The receptor set was obtained from a female donor in good health and CMV-seronegative.

The chain is built from TRBV7-2 and TRBJ2-1, with TRBD1 as a possible D gene (7 bases). The V end was cut by 2 bases, the J end by 4 bases, with 9 bases between. This CDR3 region has 14 residues. The germline V gene has CDR1 SGHTA and CDR2 FQGNSA. CDR3 nucleotide sequence: TGTGCCAGCAGCTTACCAGGGGGGTACAATGAGCAGTTCTTC. This translates into CASSLPGGYNEQFF.

The rearrangement uses TRBV7-2 and TRBJ2-7; 7 bases line up with TRBD2. The ends lost 6 bases at V and 3 bases at J; junction bases unmatched: 11. The CDR3 is made up of 15 amino acids. The germline V gene has CDR1 SGHTA and CDR2 FQGNSA. The CDR3 nucleotides read TGTGCCAGCAGGGCCTGGGGGGAGGGCGTCTACGAGCAGTACTTC. This codes for CASRAWGEGVYEQYF.

The chain recombines TRBV9 with TRBJ2-2, with 8 bases matching TRBD2. Germline CDR1 reads SGDLS; CDR2 reads YYNGEE. The CDR3 contains 15 residues. J was trimmed by 2 bases and V by 2 bases; bases with no gene match: 2. DNA for the CDR3: TGTGCCAGCAGCGTCAGCGGGAGAAACACCGGGGAGCTGTTTTTT. As protein: CASSVSGRNTGELFF.

The CDR3 DNA sequence: TGTGCCAGCGGACTAGGGGATTTTGGCAATCAGCCCCAGCATTTT. It translates to CASGLGDFGNQPQHF. This chain uses TRBV6-6 with TRBJ1-5; possibly TRBD1 for D (5 bases). Germline CDR1 reads MNHNY; CDR2 reads SVGAGI (reference sequence). The length of the CDR3 is 15 residues. The germline V and J ends were trimmed by 8 bases and 2 bases, with 16 bases remaining between them.